The table lists the clone carrying this TCR beta chain with many counts. What it recognizes is unknown. Hyperthyroidism patients, all newly diagnosed, had under 2 months' duration and ages of 18 to 65. The evidence that diagnosis relied on was clinical symptoms, serum thyroxine, TRAb, thyroid ultrasound and orbital computed tomography. This record belongs to a study of Graves' ophthalmopathy and Graves' hyperthyroidism. Broader study findings: Discrimination between ophthalmopathy and stable hyperthyroidism by a 13-signature model showed more than 85% sensitivity and almost 83% specificity. Sensitivity of roughly 71% and specificity of about 72% were achieved by the model that predicted ophthalmopathy progression.

Scientists amplified the TCR beta CDR3 regions from RNA transcripts. The workflow started with a first-round RT-PCR run with HTBI primers and then moved on to a second-round multiplex PCR. TCRdb passed the multiplex PCR reads through MiXCR, listing each CDR3 protein once. The sample includes around 1.1 million distinct CDR3 sequences, about 38% of them seen just once. J gave up 4 bases and V 3 bases, and 2 bases lay outside the gene matches. CDR3 length: 13 residues. Germline CDR1 reads LNHDA; CDR2 reads SQIVND (reference sequence). V is TRBV19 and J is TRBJ1-1; 7 nucleotides line up with TRBD1. Sequenced input: peripheral blood or thyroid tissue (not recorded which). This TCR was sampled from an adult man with Graves' hyperthyroidism. The CDR3 spells CASSMGQITEAFF. DNA for the CDR3: TGTGCCAGTAGTATGGGACAGATCACTGAAGCTTTCTTT.